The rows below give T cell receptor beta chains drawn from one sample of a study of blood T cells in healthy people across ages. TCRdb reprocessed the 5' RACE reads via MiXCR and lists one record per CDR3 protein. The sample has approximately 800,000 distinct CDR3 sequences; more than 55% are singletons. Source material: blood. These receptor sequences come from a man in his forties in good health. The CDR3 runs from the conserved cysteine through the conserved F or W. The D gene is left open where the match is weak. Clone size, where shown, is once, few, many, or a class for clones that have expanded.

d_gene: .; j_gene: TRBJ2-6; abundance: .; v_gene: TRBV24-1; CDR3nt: TGTGCCACCAGTGATTCGTGGGGGTTCAGGTCTGGGGCCAACGTCCTGACTTTC; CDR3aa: CATSDSWGFRSGANVLTF
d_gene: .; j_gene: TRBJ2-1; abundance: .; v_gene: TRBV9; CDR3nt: TGTGCCAGCAGCGTAGTTGATAGCGGACACAATGAGCAGTTCTTC; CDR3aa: CASSVVDSGHNEQFF
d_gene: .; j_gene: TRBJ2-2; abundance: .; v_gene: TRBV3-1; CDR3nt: TGTGCCAGCAGCCAATATGGTTCGAACACCGGGGAGCTGTTTTTT; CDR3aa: CASSQYGSNTGELFF
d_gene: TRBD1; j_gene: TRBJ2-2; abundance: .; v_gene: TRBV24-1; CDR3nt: TGTGCCACCAGTGAGGAACCAGGGGGTCCGAACACCGGGGAGCTGTTTTTT; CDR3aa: CATSEEPGGPNTGELFF
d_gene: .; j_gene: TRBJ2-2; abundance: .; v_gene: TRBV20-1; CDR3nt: TGCAGTGCTAGAGAGGGGCTTTTTGCCGGGGAGCTGTTTTTT; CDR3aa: CSAREGLFAGELFF
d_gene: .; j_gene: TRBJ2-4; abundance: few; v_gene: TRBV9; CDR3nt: TGTGCCAGCAGCGTACTGGTACCAGCCAAAAACATTCAGTACTTC; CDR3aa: CASSVLVPAKNIQYF
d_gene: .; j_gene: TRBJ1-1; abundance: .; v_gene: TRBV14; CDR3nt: TGTGCCAGCAGCCAAGGAGGTGAAGCTTTCTTT; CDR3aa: CASSQGGEAFF
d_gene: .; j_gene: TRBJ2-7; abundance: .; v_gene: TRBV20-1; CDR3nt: TGCAGTGCTCGCGACCAGGACTACGAGCAGTACTTC; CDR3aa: CSARDQDYEQYF
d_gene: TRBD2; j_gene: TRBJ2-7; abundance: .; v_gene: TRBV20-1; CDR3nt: TGCAGTGCTAGAGATAGACTAGCGGCTTCCTACGAGCAGTACTTC; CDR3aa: CSARDRLAASYEQYF
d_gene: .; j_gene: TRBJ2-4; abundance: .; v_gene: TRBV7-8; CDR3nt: TGTGCCAGCAGCCTACGGACGAGCCGCGACTCTCCCATTGGCAAAAACATTCAGTACTTC; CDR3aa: CASSLRTSRDSPIGKNIQYF
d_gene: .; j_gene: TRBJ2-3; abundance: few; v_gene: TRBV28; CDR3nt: TGTGCCAGCAGTTGGTGGGAGGAGGGCACAGATACGCAGTATTTT; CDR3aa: CASSWWEEGTDTQYF
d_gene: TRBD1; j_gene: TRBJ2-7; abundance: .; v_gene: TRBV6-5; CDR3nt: TGTGCCAGCAGTCCACTACCCGGACAGGCCCATTTCCAGTACTTC; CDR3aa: CASSPLPGQAHFQYF
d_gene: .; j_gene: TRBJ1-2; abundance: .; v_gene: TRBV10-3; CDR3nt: TGTGCCATCAGTGAGTTAGTAGCCGGCTACACCTTC; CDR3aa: CAISELVAGYTF
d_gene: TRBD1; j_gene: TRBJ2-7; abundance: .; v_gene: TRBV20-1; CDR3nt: TGCAGTGCTAGCTCCGGGACAGGGGGCACAGAGTACGAGCAGTACTTC; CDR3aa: CSASSGTGGTEYEQYF
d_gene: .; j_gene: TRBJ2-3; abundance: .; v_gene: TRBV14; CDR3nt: TGTGCCAGCAGCCGCGGAGGGGGCCCAGATACGCAGTATTTT; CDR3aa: CASSRGGGPDTQYF
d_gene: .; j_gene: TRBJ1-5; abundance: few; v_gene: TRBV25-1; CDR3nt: TGTGCCAGCATGGGGGAAGGGGGCAATCAGCCCCAGCATTTT; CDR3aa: CASMGEGGNQPQHF
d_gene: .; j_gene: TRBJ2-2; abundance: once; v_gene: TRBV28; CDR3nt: TGTGCCAGCAGGTGGAATTGGAACACCGGGGAGCTGTTTTTT; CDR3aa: CASRWNWNTGELFF
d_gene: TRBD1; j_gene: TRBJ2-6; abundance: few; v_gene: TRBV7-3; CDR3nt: TGTGCCAGCAGCCGGACAGGGTACGGGGCCAACGTCCTGACTTTC; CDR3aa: CASSRTGYGANVLTF
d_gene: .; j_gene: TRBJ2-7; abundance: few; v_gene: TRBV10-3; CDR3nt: TGTGCCATCAAGAACCAGGGCTACGAGCAGTACTTC; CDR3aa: CAIKNQGYEQYF
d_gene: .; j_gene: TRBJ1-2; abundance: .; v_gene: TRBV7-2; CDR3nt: TGTGCCAGCAGCGAAAGCAGGGCCAGCTACACCTTC; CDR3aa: CASSESRASYTF
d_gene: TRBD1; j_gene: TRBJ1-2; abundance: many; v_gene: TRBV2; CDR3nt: TGTGCCAGCAGTATAGGACAGGGCAGTTATGGCTACACCTTC; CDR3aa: CASSIGQGSYGYTF